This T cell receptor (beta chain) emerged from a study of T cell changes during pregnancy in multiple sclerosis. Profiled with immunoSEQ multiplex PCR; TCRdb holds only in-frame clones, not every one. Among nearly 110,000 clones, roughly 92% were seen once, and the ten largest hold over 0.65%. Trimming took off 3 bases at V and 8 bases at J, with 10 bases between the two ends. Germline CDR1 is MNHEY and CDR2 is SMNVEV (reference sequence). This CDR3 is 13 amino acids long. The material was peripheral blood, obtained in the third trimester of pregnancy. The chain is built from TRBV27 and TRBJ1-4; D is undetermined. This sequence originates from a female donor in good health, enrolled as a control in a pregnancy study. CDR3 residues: CASSFGGREKLFF. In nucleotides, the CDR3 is TGTGCCAGCAGTTTTGGCGGCCGGGAAAAACTGTTTTTT.